Below are 21 T cell receptor beta chains sequenced from a single sample in a study of blood T cell repertoires in COVID-19. Using immunoSEQ multiplex PCR, the repertoire was profiled, and TCRdb retains in-frame clones only, with some absent. The sample holds around 70,000 clones, roughly 89% seen once. Material: peripheral blood. The receptors stem from a young man with acute or convalescent COVID-19.

The V call is TRBV5-6, the J call TRBJ2-3, with 11 bases identical to TRBD2. CDR1 is SGHDT and CDR2 is YYEEEE in the germline V gene. V shed 0 bases and J 6 bases; nucleotides not matched to a gene: 9. The CDR3 length is 17 residues. CDR3 sequence (DNA): TGTGCCAGCAGCTTGGCCCTACTAGCGGGAGTTGATGATACGCAGTATTTT. As protein: CASSLALLAGVDDTQYF.

The chain joins TRBV7-6 to TRBJ1-3; maybe TRBD1 (6 bases). Germline CDR1 and CDR2: SGHVS and FNYEAQ. This CDR3 comprises 17 residues. Trimming removed 5 bases at V and 0 bases at J, with 17 bases between. The CDR3 nucleotides read TGTGCCAGCAGCCCCTCCCCGGACAGCCTCTCTGGAAACACCATATATTTT. It specifies CASSPSPDSLSGNTIYF.

This clone was observed a single time. CDR3 in amino acids: CASSPRDRRSTNEKLFF. In nucleotides, the CDR3 is TGTGCCAGCAGCCCACGGGACAGGAGGTCAACTAATGAAAAACTGTTTTTT. V usage is TRBV5-4 and J usage is TRBJ1-4; the match to TRBD1 covers 8 bases. The CDR3 is made up of 17 amino acids. With 4 bases clipped from V and 0 bases from J, the junction kept 8 bases outside the gene matches. CDR1 is SGHNT and CDR2 is YYREEE in the germline V gene (reference sequence). Full variable domain (remainder filled in from reference TRBV5-4 and TRBJ1-4): ETGVTQSPTHLIKTRGQQVTLRCSSQSGHNTVSWYQQALGQGPQFIFQYYREEENGRGNFPPRFSGLQFPNYSSELNVNALELDDSALYLCASSPRDRRSTNEKLFFGSGTQLSVL.

The V and J genes are TRBV30 and TRBJ1-3; no reliable D call. Per germline, CDR1 GTSNPN and CDR2 SVGIG (reference sequence). The ends were cut back, 4 bases at V and 4 bases at J, with 11 bases in the middle. The CDR3 has 13 residues. The DNA of the CDR3 is TGTGCCTGGAAATTTCCTGTCGGAAACACCATATATTTT. Encoded protein: CAWKFPVGNTIYF.

V and J are TRBV5-5 and TRBJ2-1, with TRBD1 identical over 9 bases. J lost 4 bases, V lost 1 base, and 3 bases had no gene match. CDR1 and CDR2 from the germline V gene are SGHKS and YYEKEE (reference sequence). The CDR3 is 15 amino acids. CDR3 DNA: TGTGCCAGCAGCTTGTCGACAGGGGGATACAATGAGCAGTTCTTC. Residues: CASSLSTGGYNEQFF. The whole variable domain, remainder taken from reference TRBV5-5 and TRBJ2-1, is DAGVTQSPTHLIKTRGQQVTLRCSPISGHKSVSWYQQVLGQGPQFIFQYYEKEERGRGNFPDRFSARQFPNYSSELNVNALLLGDSALYLCASSLSTGGYNEQFFGPGTRLTVL.

J is TRBJ2-3 and V is TRBV5-1; 7 bases agree with TRBD1. V shed 3 bases, J shed 2 bases, and the junction held 6 bases outside the gene matches. The CDR3 has 15 amino acids. The germline CDR1 and CDR2 sequences are SGHRS and YFSETQ. As DNA, the CDR3 is TGCGCCAGCAGCTACGGGACAGTAGACACAGATACGCAGTATTTT. Its translation: CASSYGTVDTDTQYF.

V is TRBV28 and J is TRBJ1-4; 9 bases line up with TRBD1. This CDR3 contains 14 residues. The V segment lost 5 bases and the J segment 6 bases; nucleotides outside the gene matches: 4. The germline V gene encodes CDR1 MDHEN and CDR2 SYDVKM. CDR3 amino acids: CASSETGGYEKLFF. The CDR3 DNA reads TGTGCCAGCAGTGAAACAGGGGGCTATGAAAAACTGTTTTTT.

The V call is TRBV5-6, the J call TRBJ2-1; possible D gene TRBD2, 7 bases. Trimming stripped 2 bases from V and 5 bases from J, with 11 bases between. The CDR3 contains 14 residues. The germline CDR1 and CDR2 sequences are SGHDT and YYEEEE. The CDR3 nucleotides read TGTGCCAGCAGCTTTCGGGGGGCAGACAATGAGCAGTTCTTC. Protein: CASSFRGADNEQFF.

The rearrangement links TRBV2 to TRBJ1-5, with 10 bases that match TRBD1. The junction had 7 bases not matched to a gene; V was cut back by 7 bases and J by 1 base. The germline gives CDR1 SNHLY, CDR2 FYNNEI. The CDR3 loop spans 16 amino acids. CDR3 nucleotide sequence: TGTGCCAGCAATCCGGGACAGGGGATGAGCAATCAGCCCCAGCATTTT. As protein: CASNPGQGMSNQPQHF.

J is TRBJ1-6 and V is TRBV19; D is ambiguous. The CDR3 runs to 13 residues. Trimming left V 6 bases short and J 8 bases short, with 11 bases between. Germline CDR1 and CDR2: LNHDA and SQIVND (reference sequence). DNA for the CDR3: TGTGCCAGTAGAATCTTCGGGGATTCACCCCTCCACTTT. Translation gives CASRIFGDSPLHF.

The chain carries TRBV7-8 and TRBJ1-5; no reliable D call. Germline lookup yields CDR1 SGHVS and CDR2 FQNEAQ. There are 15 residues in the CDR3. Trimming left V 3 bases short and J 3 bases short, with 12 bases between. This chain's CDR3 is CASSLRWTPNQPQHF. CDR3 nucleotide sequence: TGTGCCAGCAGCTTGCGGTGGACTCCCAATCAGCCCCAGCATTTT.

V usage is TRBV10-3 and J usage is TRBJ2-1; TRBD2 agrees at 13 bases. This CDR3 is 19 amino acids long. Trimming took 5 bases from V and 6 from J; bases not matched to a gene: 16. Germline CDR1 reads ENHRY; CDR2 reads SYGVKD. The CDR3 sequence: CAISSGTSGTGGYGNEQFF. The CDR3 DNA is TGTGCCATCAGTTCCGGGACTAGCGGGACCGGCGGGTACGGCAATGAGCAGTTCTTC.

The chain uses TRBV7-9 and TRBJ2-7; 7 positions agree with TRBD1. V gave up 4 bases and J gave up 5 bases; unmatched junction bases: 14. The CDR3 runs 16 residues. CDR1 is SEHNR and CDR2 is FQNEAQ in the germline V gene (reference sequence). In DNA, the CDR3 is TGTGCCAGCAGCTACAACTATGGAACGACAGGGAACGAGCAGTACTTC. Translated, it gives CASSYNYGTTGNEQYF.

The V call is TRBV6-5, the J call TRBJ2-2; D is possibly TRBD2 (5 bases). The germline V gene has CDR1 MNHEY and CDR2 SVGAGI. This CDR3 is built from 14 residues. The V gene lost 8 bases and the J gene lost 3 bases, with 13 bases spanning the gap. The CDR3 is CASAGGSDTGELFF. In DNA form, the CDR3 reads TGTGCCAGCGCTGGCGGGTCGGACACCGGGGAGCTGTTTTTT.

V is TRBV7-9 and J is TRBJ2-7, with a weak D call TRBD1 (5 bases). The V and J ends lost 5 bases and 5 bases respectively, with 19 bases between them. Per germline, CDR1 SEHNR and CDR2 FQNEAQ (reference sequence). This CDR3 is built from 15 residues. The CDR3 protein is CASSPGYRNPDEQYF. Written as DNA, the CDR3 is TGTGCCAGCAGCCCCGGCTACAGGAATCCCGACGAGCAGTACTTC.

The CDR3 is CSVVDSYQETQYF. The CDR3 coding sequence is TGCAGCGTGGTGGACAGCTACCAAGAGACCCAGTACTTC. The chain links TRBV29-1 to TRBJ2-5, with D maybe TRBD1 (6 bases). Germline V gene data show CDR1 as SQVTM and CDR2 as ANQGSEA. The V gene lost 6 bases and the J gene lost 0 bases, with 11 bases spanning the gap. The CDR3 runs 13 residues. The full variable domain, in which reference TRBV29-1 and TRBJ2-5 provide the parts outside the CDR3, is SAVISQKPSRDICQRGTSLTIQCQVDSQVTMMFWYRQQPGQSLTLIATANQGSEATYESGFVIDKFPISRPNLTFSTLTVSNMSPEDSSIYLCSVVDSYQETQYFGPGTRLLVL.

This sequence joins TRBV10-3 and TRBJ1-1, with 7 positions matching TRBD1. This CDR3 has 12 residues. V was pared by 8 bases and J by 8 bases, with 8 bases of the junction left unmatched. CDR1 and CDR2 (germline): ENHRY, SYGVKD. This CDR3 reads CAIGPGGQEAFF. DNA of the CDR3: TGTGCCATCGGACCCGGGGGACAGGAAGCTTTCTTT.

A single count supports this clone. The chain carries TRBV3-1 (or the pseudogene TRBV3-2) and TRBJ2-2; 8 nucleotides line up with TRBD2. The germline CDR1 and CDR2 sequences are LGHDT and YNNKEL (reference sequence). This CDR3 is 15 amino acids long. Losses at the gene ends were 7 bases for V and 2 bases for J; bases not matched to a gene: 6. The CDR3 bases are TGTGCCAGCAAGTCTAGCGGGCTAAACACCGGGGAGCTGTTTTTT. Translated, it gives CASKSSGLNTGELFF.

The chain uses TRBV10-1 and TRBJ2-1, with D hard to call. This CDR3 is 15 amino acids long. V was clipped by 0 bases and J by 7 bases, with 13 bases between them. Germline CDR1 is WNHNN and CDR2 is SYGVQD (reference sequence). The CDR3 spells CASSESLVPGNEQFF. In nucleotides, the CDR3 is TGCGCCAGCAGTGAGTCTCTGGTGCCAGGAAATGAGCAGTTCTTC.

This clone has just one count. CDR3 sequence reads: CASSLAHYFGETQYF. The CDR3 DNA reads as TGTGCCAGCAGCTTAGCGCACTATTTCGGAGAGACCCAGTACTTC. The V call is TRBV7-2, the J call TRBJ2-5; D unclear. The V gene's germline CDR1 is SGHTA and CDR2 FQGNSA. The V end was cut by 0 bases, the J end by 4 bases, with 12 bases between. CDR3 size: 15 residues. Together with reference TRBV7-2 and TRBJ2-5, the CDR3 gives the full variable domain: GAGVSQSPSNKVTEKGKDVELRCDPISGHTALYWYRQSLGQGLEFLIYFQGNSAPDKSGLPSDRFSAERTGGSVSTLTIQRTQQEDSAVYLCASSLAHYFGETQYFGPGTRLLVL.

This clone was observed a single time. This chain joins TRBV7-9 and TRBJ2-7, with unresolved D. CDR3 size: 17 residues. V lost 5 bases and J lost 0, with 20 bases in between. CDR1 and CDR2 (germline): SEHNR, FQNEAQ (reference sequence). The CDR3 loop reads CASSPFYGQPSSYEQYF. CDR3 nucleotides: TGTGCCAGCAGCCCCTTCTATGGGCAACCCAGCTCCTACGAGCAGTACTTC. Supplemented by reference TRBV7-9 and TRBJ2-7, the full variable domain reads DTGVSQNPRHKITKRGQNVTFRCDPISEHNRLYWYRQTLGQGPEFLTYFQNEAQLEKSRLLSDRFSAERPKGSFSTLEIQRTEQGDSAMYLCASSPFYGQPSSYEQYFGPGTRLTVT.